One sample yielded the 25 T cell receptor beta chains listed below, sequenced in a study of T cell responses to AZD1222 COVID-19 vaccine. TCRdb's table, derived via immunoSEQ multiplex PCR, lists solely in-frame clones and lacks some. The top ten hold about 12% of the sample, which has roughly 65,000 clones, more than 70% seen once. Sequenced material: peripheral blood, taken on day 0 of AZD1222 vaccination. These receptor sequences come from an adult in good health.

This chain uses TRBV30 with TRBJ1-6, with 9 bases matching TRBD1. The trim removed 3 bases at V and 6 bases at J, leaving 6 bases unmatched. CDR1 is GTSNPN, CDR2 SVGIG, per germline (reference sequence). This CDR3 has 15 residues. The CDR3 loop is CAWSVQGQGNSPLHF. The CDR3 DNA reads TGTGCCTGGAGCGTCCAGGGACAGGGTAATTCACCCCTCCACTTT.

V and J are TRBV5-6 and TRBJ1-3, with unresolved D. V shed 2 bases and J shed 1 base, with 4 bases lying between them. CDR1 is SGHDT and CDR2 is YYEEEE in the germline V gene. The length of the CDR3 is 13 residues. This CDR3 is CASSFQSGNTIYF. CDR3 nucleotides: TGTGCCAGCAGCTTCCAATCTGGAAACACCATATATTTT.

This clone was seen only once. This chain joins TRBV7-9 and TRBJ1-2; D possibly corresponds to TRBD1 (5 bases). Germline CDR1 is SEHNR and CDR2 is FQNEAQ (reference sequence). Trimming cost V 6 bases and J 4 bases, with 18 bases left between them. The CDR3 runs to 15 residues. The CDR3 loop reads CASRTLEGNIYGYTF. For the CDR3, the DNA is TGTGCCAGCAGGACCTTAGAGGGGAATATCTATGGCTACACCTTC.

The chain combines TRBV6-4 with TRBJ1-2; 9 bases fit TRBD1. Germline lookup yields CDR1 MRHNA and CDR2 SNTAGT. After removal of 6 bases from V and 1 base from J, the junction contained 12 bases not matched to a gene. The CDR3 length is 17 residues. The CDR3 sequence is CASRPTGGAHLNYGYTF. The CDR3 DNA sequence: TGTGCCAGCAGACCTACAGGGGGCGCACACCTTAACTATGGCTACACCTTC.

The chain employs TRBV7-2 and TRBJ2-5, with D hard to call. The CDR3 is made up of 13 amino acids. Germline V gene lookup returns CDR1 SGHTA and CDR2 FQGNSA. With 4 bases removed from V and 5 bases from J, the gap between germline ends came to 11 bases. CDR3 bases: TGTGCCAGCAGCTCCTTGGGCCAGGAGACCCAGTACTTC. As protein: CASSSLGQETQYF.

The chain uses TRBV11-2 and TRBJ2-1; TRBD2 aligns across 14 bases. CDR1 is SGHAT, CDR2 FQNNGV, per germline. This CDR3 spans 18 amino acids. V gave up 0 bases and J gave up 6 bases; unmatched junction bases: 7. The CDR3 DNA reads TGTGCCAGCAGCTTAGATCGGACTAGCGGGGGGCTTTTCAATGAGCAGTTCTTC. It encodes CASSLDRTSGGLFNEQFF. The full variable domain, its missing parts supplied by reference TRBV11-2 and TRBJ2-1, is EAGVAQSPRYKIIEKRQSVAFWCNPISGHATLYWYQQILGQGPKLLIQFQNNGVVDDSQLPKDRFSAERLKGVDSTLKIQPAKLEDSAVYLCASSLDRTSGGLFNEQFFGPGTRLTVL.

The V call is TRBV19, the J call TRBJ1-3, with a possible D match to TRBD1 (5 bases). Germline assignment: CDR1 LNHDA and CDR2 SQIVND (reference sequence). The length of the CDR3 is 14 residues. Trimming stripped 3 bases from V and 1 base from J, with 7 bases between. CDR3 amino acids: CASSIGGSGNTIYF. Here the CDR3 DNA reads TGTGCCAGTAGTATCGGGGGTTCTGGAAACACCATATATTTT.

The table lists this clone with a count of one. The chain links TRBV29-1 to TRBJ2-1; 8 bases are shared with TRBD2. This CDR3 contains 13 residues. Germline values: CDR1 SQVTM, CDR2 ANQGSEA. Trimming cost V 7 bases and J 4 bases; bases outside gene matches: 6. CDR3 region: CSAPGLDYNEQFF. CDR3 in DNA: TGCAGCGCCCCGGGACTAGATTACAATGAGCAGTTCTTC.

The V and J genes are TRBV5-4 and TRBJ2-7, with TRBD1 as a possible D gene (5 bases). With 3 bases removed from V and 9 bases from J, the gap between germline ends came to 16 bases. CDR1 is SGHNT and CDR2 is YYREEE in the germline V gene (reference sequence). The CDR3 is made up of 13 amino acids. CDR3 DNA: TGTGCCAGCAGCTCACCCCAACAGGACGGGCAGTACTTC. Its protein is CASSSPQQDGQYF. The entire variable domain, with the rest obtained from reference TRBV5-4 and TRBJ2-7, is as follows: ETGVTQSPTHLIKTRGQQVTLRCSSQSGHNTVSWYQQALGQGPQFIFQYYREEENGRGNFPPRFSGLQFPNYSSELNVNALELDDSALYLCASSSPQQDGQYFGPGTRLTVT.

This chain links TRBV6-1 with TRBJ2-2, with TRBD2 identical over 11 bases. V gave up 4 bases and J gave up 5 bases; unmatched junction bases: 9. CDR3 length equals 17 residues. In germline, CDR1 is MNHNS, CDR2 SASEGT. The CDR3 is CASSVASGGPRTGELFF. The CDR3 DNA is TGTGCCAGCAGTGTCGCTAGCGGGGGGCCACGAACCGGGGAGCTGTTTTTT.

The CDR3 region is CASSIGFGGVPYNEQFF. The CDR3 region has the DNA TGTGCCAGTAGTATAGGTTTTGGCGGGGTACCCTACAATGAGCAGTTCTTC. This chain uses TRBV19 with TRBJ2-1, with D perhaps TRBD2 (6 bases). Per the germline V gene, CDR1 is LNHDA and CDR2 is SQIVND (reference sequence). The ends were cut back, 1 base at V and 2 bases at J, with 15 bases in the middle. CDR3 length: 17 amino acids. The full variable domain, its missing parts supplied by reference TRBV19 and TRBJ2-1, is DGGITQSPKYLFRKEGQNVTLSCEQNLNHDAMYWYRQDPGQGLRLIYYSQIVNDFQKGDIAEGYSVSREKKESFPLTVTSAQKNPTAFYLCASSIGFGGVPYNEQFFGPGTRLTVL.

This chain connects TRBV6-6 to TRBJ1-4, with D perhaps TRBD1 (5 bases). The CDR3 has 13 amino acids. Trimming stripped 6 bases from V and 8 bases from J, with 13 bases between. In germline, CDR1 is MNHNY, CDR2 SVGAGI (reference sequence). CDR3 in amino acids: CASRELAGEKLFF. Here the CDR3 DNA reads TGTGCCAGCAGGGAATTGGCAGGGGAAAAACTGTTTTTT.

The V call is TRBV7-2, the J call TRBJ2-3, with 9 bases matching TRBD2. With 1 base clipped from V and 6 bases from J, the junction kept 8 bases outside the gene matches. Germline assignment: CDR1 SGHTA and CDR2 FQGNSA. This CDR3 contains 16 residues. The CDR3 DNA reads as TGTGCCAGCAGCTTAGTATCGCGGGGGGGCCGCGATACGCAGTATTTT. Encoded protein: CASSLVSRGGRDTQYF.

The chain employs TRBV4-2 and TRBJ2-1, with D perhaps matching TRBD1 (7 bases). The germline V gene encodes CDR1 LGHNA and CDR2 YNFKEQ. V dropped 1 base and J dropped 9 bases, with 13 bases sitting between them. The CDR3 length is 14 residues. As DNA, the CDR3 is TGTGCCAGCAGCCAAGGGACCAGGGGGGTTGAGCAGTTCTTC. This gives the protein CASSQGTRGVEQFF.

The V gene is TRBV19, the J gene TRBJ1-5; 8 bases are shared with TRBD1. The length of the CDR3 is 16 residues. Germline values: CDR1 LNHDA, CDR2 SQIVND (reference sequence). Trimming cost V 5 bases and J 4 bases; bases outside gene matches: 10. The CDR3 spells CASSYGVTGGNQPQHF. The CDR3 DNA follows: TGTGCCAGTAGTTACGGAGTAACAGGGGGAAATCAGCCCCAGCATTTT.

CDR3 region: CAWRERGGPRIMDTQYF. For the CDR3, the DNA is TGTGCCTGGAGAGAGAGGGGGGGCCCCCGAATTATGGATACGCAGTATTTT. V gene TRBV30 combines with J gene TRBJ2-3; TRBD2 might be the D (7 bases). V lost 3 bases, J lost 6 bases, and 25 bases lay in between. The CDR3 totals 17 residues. CDR1 GTSNPN and CDR2 SVGIG come from the germline V gene (reference sequence). The variable domain in full, with the rest retrieved from reference TRBV30 and TRBJ2-3, is SQTIHQWPATLVQPVGSPLSLECTVEGTSNPNLYWYRQAAGRGLQLLFYSVGIGQISSEVPQNLSASRPQDRQFILSSKKLLLSDSGFYLCAWRERGGPRIMDTQYFGPGTRLTVL.

V usage is TRBV9 and J usage is TRBJ1-4; D is unresolved. The CDR3 is 13 amino acids. With 2 bases removed from V and 10 bases from J, the gap between germline ends came to 12 bases. Germline V gene lookup returns CDR1 SGDLS and CDR2 YYNGEE. CDR3 nucleotide sequence: TGTGCCAGCAGCGTGAGGGATGCAGGAAAACTGTTTTTT. The encoded protein is CASSVRDAGKLFF.

This clone was counted between two and nine times. The rearrangement links TRBV2 to TRBJ1-4; perhaps TRBD1 as D (5 bases). From germline, CDR1 is SNHLY and CDR2 FYNNEI. V shed 7 bases and J shed 8 bases, with 11 bases lying between them. This CDR3 has 12 residues. The DNA for the CDR3 is TGTGCCAGCACAGGGTATGGCGAAAAACTGTTTTTT. Protein sequence: CASTGYGEKLFF.

The rearrangement joins TRBV30 to TRBJ2-2; 9 nucleotides match TRBD2. CDR1 is GTSNPN, CDR2 SVGIG, per germline (reference sequence). Trimming at V came to 5 bases and at J to 3 bases, leaving 19 bases not matched to a gene. This CDR3 is built from 19 residues. In DNA, the CDR3 is TGTGCCTGGGAGTTTGCGAGCGGGGGGTATTTCATGGACACCGGGGAGCTGTTTTTT. Translation gives CAWEFASGGYFMDTGELFF.

J is TRBJ1-4 and V is TRBV30; 7 bases agree with TRBD1. CDR3 length equals 15 residues. V lost 5 bases, J lost 3 bases, and 9 bases stayed unmatched. Germline-derived CDR1 and CDR2 are GTSNPN and SVGIG (reference sequence). CDR3 DNA sequence: TGTGCCTGGTGCCGAACCGGGACAGCTAATGAAAAACTGTTTTTT. It is translated as CAWCRTGTANEKLFF.

A remark on this clone: At one end, the junction sequence differs from germline, possibly due to a read error. The chain links TRBV6-5 to TRBJ2-3; D is tentatively TRBD1 or TRBD2 (5 bases each). The CDR3 spans 14 residues. CDR1 MNHEY and CDR2 SVGAGI come from the germline V gene. CDR3 residues: CASNGDPTTDMQYF. In nucleotides, the CDR3 is TGTGCCAGCAACGGGGACCCAACCACAGATATGCAGTATTTT.

The chain links TRBV11-2 to TRBJ2-3; 7 bases are a match to TRBD2. J was trimmed by 3 bases and V by 1 base; bases with no gene match: 10. The CDR3 extends over 17 amino acids. Germline loops: CDR1 SGHAT, CDR2 FQNNGV. This CDR3 is CASSLGILARETDTQYF. CDR3 DNA: TGTGCCAGCAGCTTAGGTATACTAGCGAGAGAGACAGATACGCAGTATTTT.

The chain carries TRBV3-1 (or the pseudogene TRBV3-2) and TRBJ1-2, with 8 bases aligning to TRBD1. The CDR3 sequence is 14 residues long. The germline V gene has CDR1 LGHDT and CDR2 YNNKEL (reference sequence). V shed 4 bases and J 2 bases; nucleotides not matched to a gene: 3. This CDR3 is CASSRQGNNYGYTF. As DNA, the CDR3 is TGTGCCAGCAGCCGACAGGGGAACAACTATGGCTACACCTTC.

The rearrangement joins TRBV6-5 to TRBJ2-5; no definite D call. V lost 6 bases to trimming and J lost 5 bases, with 13 bases between them. The CDR3 has 13 amino acids. Germline V CDR1 and CDR2: MNHEY, SVGAGI. CDR3 DNA sequence: TGTGCCAGCAGGCCCCTAGTCCGGGAGACCCAGTACTTC. Translating gives CASRPLVRETQYF.

The chain is built from TRBV7-9 and TRBJ2-2, with D uncertain. The CDR3 sequence is 14 residues long. Germline lookup yields CDR1 SEHNR and CDR2 FQNEAQ (reference sequence). The ends were cut back, 4 bases at V and 8 bases at J, with 14 bases in the middle. CDR3: CASSSRTPMGELFF. The CDR3 nucleotides read TGTGCCAGCAGCTCCCGGACCCCCATGGGGGAGCTGTTTTTT.